These 27 T cell receptor beta chains were sequenced from one sample in a study of T cell responses to AZD1222 COVID-19 vaccine. The table came from immunoSEQ multiplex PCR; TCRdb's copy has only in-frame clones and leaves some out. This table holds about 160,000 clones, more than 85% found once. Sequencing used peripheral blood, obtained 28 days after the second AZD1222 dose. The receptor source for this set is an adult who received the AZD1222 COVID-19 vaccine.

V is TRBV14 and J is TRBJ2-7; D unresolved. The CDR3 runs 12 residues. Germline values: CDR1 SGHDN, CDR2 FVKESK. V was pared by 4 bases and J by 1 base, with 5 bases between. The CDR3 DNA follows: TGTGCCAGCAGCCGGAGTTCCTACGAGCAGTACTTC. Amino acids: CASSRSSYEQYF.

This rearrangement joins TRBV24-1 to TRBJ2-3, with a weak D call TRBD2 (6 bases). This CDR3 spans 15 amino acids. Looked up from germline, CDR1 is KGHDR and CDR2 is SFDVKD. Trimming removed 5 bases from V and 1 base from J, with 12 bases in between. CDR3 bases: TGTGCCACCAGTGCGACGGGGGTGGGCACAGATACGCAGTATTTT. Its protein product is CATSATGVGTDTQYF.

The V and J genes are TRBV3-1 (or the pseudogene TRBV3-2) and TRBJ2-5; a possible D gene is TRBD1 (6 bases). Trimming removed 3 bases at V and 5 bases at J, with 16 bases between. The germline gives CDR1 LGHDT, CDR2 YNNKEL (reference sequence). This CDR3 contains 15 residues. Here the CDR3 DNA reads TGTGCCAGCAGCCAGGGAACAGGGTTCGAGGAGACCCAGTACTTC. Translation: CASSQGTGFEETQYF.

The V gene is TRBV6-4, the J gene TRBJ2-3; 8 positions match TRBD1. Germline-derived CDR1 and CDR2 are MRHNA and SNTAGT. The V gene end was trimmed by 4 bases and the J gene end by 3 bases; junction bases not matched to a gene: 3. This CDR3 has 14 residues. CDR3 nucleotides: TGTGCCAGCAGTGTACAGGGGGAGACAGATACGCAGTATTTT. Its protein product is CASSVQGETDTQYF.

The gene calls are TRBV5-1 and TRBJ2-5, with TRBD1 as a possible D gene (6 bases). The CDR3 extends over 14 amino acids. Looked up from germline, CDR1 is SGHRS and CDR2 is YFSETQ. The ends were cut back, 5 bases at V and 7 bases at J, with 18 bases in the middle. CDR3 loop: CASSRGGDKGTQYF. For the CDR3, the DNA is TGCGCCAGCAGTCGGGGTGGGGACAAAGGGACCCAGTACTTC.

The chain employs TRBV5-1 and TRBJ1-4, with D uncertain. The germline CDR1 and CDR2 sequences are SGHRS and YFSETQ. V gave up 1 base and J gave up 7 bases, with 14 bases separating them. The CDR3 length is 15 residues. The CDR3 here is CASSLRSDRSEKLFF. DNA of the CDR3: TGCGCCAGCAGCTTGAGGTCGGATCGTTCTGAAAAACTGTTTTTT.

CDR3 DNA: TGTGCCAGCAGCTCCCTCTATGGCACAGATACGCAGTATTTT. Translated: CASSSLYGTDTQYF. V is TRBV6-1 and J is TRBJ2-3; D call uncertain. The germline V gene has CDR1 MNHNS and CDR2 SASEGT. This CDR3 has 14 residues. Trimming cost V 6 bases and J 1 base, with 11 bases left between them.

This chain connects TRBV5-6 to TRBJ1-1; 7 positions agree with TRBD1. J lost 7 bases, V lost 1 base, and 4 bases had no gene match. Germline V gene data show CDR1 as SGHDT and CDR2 as YYEEEE. This CDR3 contains 13 residues. The CDR3 DNA reads as TGTGCCAGCAGCTTGTGGGGGACAGATGAAGCTTTCTTT. It specifies CASSLWGTDEAFF.

The CDR3 region has the DNA TGTGCCAGCAGCTTTGACCGCGGGCCCACCTACGAGCAGTACTTC. Encoded protein: CASSFDRGPTYEQYF. The chain has TRBV7-2 and TRBJ2-7; weak D call: TRBD2 (5 bases). CDR1 and CDR2 (germline): SGHTA, FQGNSA. V was clipped by 3 bases and J by 2 bases, with 14 bases between them. The CDR3 is made up of 15 amino acids. The variable domain in full, with the rest retrieved from reference TRBV7-2 and TRBJ2-7, is GAGVSQSPSNKVTEKGKDVELRCDPISGHTALYWYRQSLGQGLEFLIYFQGNSAPDKSGLPSDRFSAERTGGSVSTLTIQRTQQEDSAVYLCASSFDRGPTYEQYFGPGTRLTVT.

This rearrangement joins TRBV2 to TRBJ2-2; TRBD1 might be the D (5 bases). CDR1 SNHLY and CDR2 FYNNEI come from the germline V gene. Trimming left V 4 bases short and J 2 bases short, with 11 bases between. The CDR3 length is 15 residues. For the CDR3, the DNA is TGTGCCAGCAGTGGAGGCAGGGAAAACACCGGGGAGCTGTTTTTT. Protein sequence: CASSGGRENTGELFF.

This sequence joins TRBV7-8 and TRBJ1-4; 8 positions agree with TRBD1. The CDR3 extends over 14 amino acids. V gave up 6 bases and J gave up 7 bases; unmatched junction bases: 7. Germline V CDR1 and CDR2: SGHVS, FQNEAQ. The chain's CDR3 is CASRPQGDGEKLFF. The DNA for the CDR3 is TGTGCCAGCAGACCACAGGGGGACGGTGAAAAACTGTTTTTT. Full variable domain (rest looked up from reference TRBV7-8 and TRBJ1-4): GAGVSQSPRYKVAKRGQDVALRCDPISGHVSLFWYQQALGQGPEFLTYFQNEAQLDKSGLPSDRFFAERPEGSVSTLKIQRTQQEDSAVYLCASRPQGDGEKLFFGSGTQLSVL.

This chain connects TRBV19 to TRBJ2-6; a weak D match, TRBD1 (5 bases). The ends were cut back, 4 bases at V and 0 bases at J, with 13 bases in the middle. The CDR3 consists of 17 residues. Per germline, CDR1 LNHDA and CDR2 SQIVND (reference sequence). CDR3 region: CASSTPGSSSGANVLTF. The CDR3 bases are TGTGCCAGTAGTACTCCAGGGTCGAGCTCTGGGGCCAACGTCCTGACTTTC.

J is TRBJ1-2 and V is TRBV6-5, with TRBD1 matching over 7 bases. The CDR3 runs 13 residues. V dropped 6 bases and J dropped 4; count of bases not matched to a gene: 5. Germline loops: CDR1 MNHEY, CDR2 SVGAGI. This chain's CDR3 is CASSAQGVYGYTF. CDR3 nucleotides: TGTGCCAGCAGCGCTCAGGGGGTCTATGGCTACACCTTC.

The chain employs TRBV28 and TRBJ2-7; TRBD2 matches 10 bases. The CDR3 runs to 16 residues. The junction had 10 bases not matched to a gene; V was cut back by 5 bases and J by 3 bases. The germline gives CDR1 MDHEN, CDR2 SYDVKM. This CDR3 is CASSHGWLAGDYEQYF. In DNA, the CDR3 is TGTGCCAGCAGTCACGGTTGGCTAGCGGGAGACTACGAGCAGTACTTC.

V gene TRBV19 combines with J gene TRBJ2-2; 8 positions agree with TRBD2. The CDR3 length is 17 residues. The germline V gene has CDR1 LNHDA and CDR2 SQIVND (reference sequence). The J segment lost 0 bases and the V segment lost 5 bases, leaving 8 bases of the junction unmatched. The CDR3 loop reads CASSVLAGPSNTGELFF. The CDR3 DNA reads as TGTGCCAGTAGTGTGCTAGCGGGCCCTTCGAACACCGGGGAGCTGTTTTTT.

The chain carries TRBV6-5 and TRBJ1-2, with a possible D match to TRBD1 (5 bases). The V gene's germline CDR1 is MNHEY and CDR2 SVGAGI. This CDR3 contains 16 residues. Trimming shortened V by 0 bases and J by 0 bases, and 11 bases separated the two germline ends. The CDR3 DNA is TGTGCCAGCAGTTACTCGAGAGGGACGGCTAACTATGGCTACACCTTC. This translates into CASSYSRGTANYGYTF.

The chain employs TRBV10-3 and TRBJ2-1; TRBD2 matches at 7 bases. CDR1 and CDR2 from the germline V gene are ENHRY and SYGVKD. Trimming cost V 0 bases and J 4 bases; bases outside gene matches: 6. This CDR3 has 16 amino acids. The CDR3 sequence: CAISESMAGAYNEQFF. CDR3 DNA: TGTGCCATCAGTGAGTCGATGGCGGGAGCTTACAATGAGCAGTTCTTC.

The chain is built from TRBV24-1 and TRBJ2-1; D is perhaps TRBD2 (7 bases). Per the germline V gene, CDR1 is KGHDR and CDR2 is SFDVKD. The CDR3 extends over 14 amino acids. The germline V and J ends were trimmed by 8 bases and 12 bases, with 22 bases remaining between them. CDR3 nucleotide sequence: TGTGCCACCAACGCCGGGACTACCAAAGGGGGGCAGTTCTTC. It specifies CATNAGTTKGGQFF.

The chain has TRBV7-2 and TRBJ1-1, with 10 bases lining up with TRBD1. Germline CDR1 is SGHTA and CDR2 is FQGNSA. CDR3 length: 13 amino acids. The junction had 7 bases not matched to a gene; V was cut back by 7 bases and J by 8 bases. CDR3 in amino acids: CASTGQGGEEAFF. The CDR3, as DNA: TGTGCCAGCACCGGACAGGGGGGAGAGGAAGCTTTCTTT.

This rearrangement joins TRBV30 to TRBJ1-5, with 7 bases matching TRBD1. Germline assignment: CDR1 GTSNPN and CDR2 SVGIG (reference sequence). V lost 0 bases to trimming and J lost 5 bases; unmatched junction nucleotides: 4. The CDR3 runs to 14 residues. CDR3 residues: CAWSVGRGDQPQHF. In DNA form, the CDR3 reads TGTGCCTGGAGTGTAGGCAGGGGGGATCAGCCCCAGCATTTT.

The V call is TRBV10-3, the J call TRBJ2-2, with 7 nucleotides matching TRBD1. V trimming: 6 bases; J trimming: 2 bases; junction bases outside the gene matches: 6. The CDR3 covers 15 residues. The germline CDR1 and CDR2 sequences are ENHRY and SYGVKD. This chain's CDR3 is CAIRSGTDNTGELFF. CDR3 nucleotide sequence: TGTGCCATCAGATCCGGGACAGACAACACCGGGGAGCTGTTTTTT.

V gene TRBV10-1 combines with J gene TRBJ2-2; 12 bases fit TRBD2. CDR1 is WNHNN, CDR2 SYGVQD, per germline (reference sequence). V shed 0 bases, J shed 5 bases, and the junction held 10 bases outside the gene matches. The CDR3 runs to 19 residues. CDR3 amino acids: CASSESPGLAGFPTGELFF. CDR3 nucleotides: TGCGCCAGCAGTGAGTCGCCGGGACTAGCGGGCTTCCCAACCGGGGAGCTGTTTTTT.

The chain uses TRBV18 and TRBJ2-7; TRBD2 might be the D (6 bases). Between the trimmed V and J ends, which lost 2 bases and 1 base, there was a span of 15 bases. The germline CDR1 and CDR2 sequences are KGHSH and LQKENI. This CDR3 contains 16 residues. The CDR3 nucleotides read TGTGCCAGCTCACCATCGATCGTGGAGGGTTCCTACGAGCAGTACTTC. Encoded protein: CASSPSIVEGSYEQYF.

The V gene is TRBV6-5, the J gene TRBJ2-2; 9 nucleotides agree with TRBD1. V was pared by 6 bases and J by 5 bases, with 7 bases of the junction left unmatched. CDR1 and CDR2 (germline): MNHEY, SVGAGI. The CDR3 length is 15 residues. The CDR3 sequence is CASRPGQGRTGELFF. CDR3 nucleotide sequence: TGTGCCAGCAGACCGGGACAGGGAAGGACCGGGGAGCTGTTTTTT.

This chain uses TRBV4-1 with TRBJ1-2; D unresolved. CDR1 and CDR2 (germline): MGHRA, YSYEKL. The V gene lost 0 bases and the J gene lost 2 bases, with 7 bases spanning the gap. The CDR3 runs 14 residues. The CDR3 region has the DNA TGCGCCAGCAGCCAAGATCGCCAGAACTATGGCTACACCTTC. Its translation: CASSQDRQNYGYTF.

The rearrangement joins TRBV27 to TRBJ2-7; 9 nucleotides match TRBD2. V lost 4 bases and J lost 2; bases outside the gene matches: 15. The CDR3 spans 18 residues. From germline, CDR1 is MNHEY and CDR2 SMNVEV (reference sequence). The CDR3 bases are TGTGCCAGCAGTTCCCCTGCAAGTAGCGGGAGTATCCCCTACGAGCAGTACTTC. This sequence encodes CASSSPASSGSIPYEQYF.

The chain combines TRBV6-2 or TRBV6-3 with TRBJ1-5; D is possibly TRBD1 (5 bases). The CDR3 has 16 residues. V lost 1 base to trimming and J lost 1 base, with 11 bases between them. Germline V gives CDR1 MNHEY, CDR2 SVGEGT. Written as DNA, the CDR3 is TGTGCCAGCAGTTACTGGGACTTACCCAGCAATCAGCCCCAGCATTTT. Amino acids: CASSYWDLPSNQPQHF.